These 7 T cell receptor beta chains originate from one sample sequenced in a study of blood T cell repertoires in COVID-19 (dated by TCRdb to 2020 to 2022). Library preparation was by the immunoSEQ multiplex PCR assay. The immuneACCESS repertoire file appears here via TCRdb, limited to in-frame rearrangements. These files lack a portion of the clones; in checked studies, under half of the deficit traces to unresolved V genes, and the cause of the others is not known. The sample table lists approximately 670,000 clones, around 89% of them with a count of one. The leading ten clones occupy about 0.26% of the sample. The sample was peripheral blood. The receptor source for this set is a woman between 18 and 30 years old with acute or convalescent COVID-19.

This rearrangement joins TRBV18 to TRBJ2-7; 10 bases are shared with TRBD1. Trimming removed 4 bases from V and 5 bases from J; junction bases left unmatched: 2. CDR3 length: 13 residues. Germline V gene data show CDR1 as KGHSH and CDR2 as LQKENI. CDR3 sequence: CASSLGTGDEQYF. Here the CDR3 DNA reads TGTGCCAGCTCACTAGGGACAGGGGACGAGCAGTACTTC.

The chain combines TRBV4-3 with TRBJ1-1; the match to TRBD1 covers 11 bases. The V gene end was trimmed by 0 bases and the J gene end by 5 bases; junction bases not matched to a gene: 5. This CDR3 is built from 16 residues. The germline gives CDR1 LGHNA, CDR2 YSLEER. Here the CDR3 DNA reads TGCGCCAGCAGCCAAGATTCTGGGACAGGGGGGACTGAAGCTTTCTTT. Translating gives CASSQDSGTGGTEAFF.

This clone was picked up a small number of times. The chain is built from TRBV18 and TRBJ1-1; D remains unclear. Trimming stripped 2 bases from V and 2 bases from J, with 9 bases between. Per the germline V gene, CDR1 is KGHSH and CDR2 is LQKENI. This CDR3 contains 14 residues. In DNA, the CDR3 is TGTGCCAGCTCACCAACGACACTTAACACTGAAGCTTTCTTT. This encodes CASSPTTLNTEAFF.

The genes are TRBV9 and TRBJ1-1; D might be TRBD1 (6 bases). The V gene's germline CDR1 is SGDLS and CDR2 YYNGEE. V was trimmed by 4 bases and J by 5 bases, leaving 12 bases between them. The CDR3 consists of 13 residues. This chain's CDR3 is CASSLQGQTEAFF. CDR3 nucleotides: TGTGCCAGCAGCTTACAGGGACAAACTGAAGCTTTCTTT.

V is TRBV2 and J is TRBJ1-6; D is uncertain. The CDR3 is made up of 13 amino acids. V was shortened by 6 bases and J by 4 bases, with 7 bases between the two germline ends. Germline loops: CDR1 SNHLY, CDR2 FYNNEI. CDR3 sequence: CASRENYNSPLHF. The CDR3 nucleotides are TGTGCCAGCAGAGAGAATTATAATTCACCCCTCCACTTT.

CDR3 DNA: TGTGCCAGTAACTCAGGGGTAACAGATACGCAGTATTTT. Its protein product is CASNSGVTDTQYF. V gene TRBV19 combines with J gene TRBJ2-3; a weak D match, TRBD1 (6 bases). The germline gives CDR1 LNHDA, CDR2 SQIVND (reference sequence). The V end lost 7 bases, the J end lost 3 bases, and 11 bases lay between the germline ends. The CDR3 totals 13 residues.

The V call is TRBV19, the J call TRBJ1-2, with a weak D call TRBD1 (5 bases). The CDR3 covers 14 residues. Germline lookup yields CDR1 LNHDA and CDR2 SQIVND (reference sequence). V was clipped by 2 bases and J by 3 bases, with 10 bases between them. In nucleotides, the CDR3 is TGTGCCAGTAGTATACTCGGAGGGGACTATGGCTACACCTTC. It yields the protein CASSILGGDYGYTF.